This section outlines one T cell receptor (beta chain) sequence together with its context. The sample comes from a study of T cell changes during pregnancy in multiple sclerosis. The assay was immunoSEQ multiplex PCR, and TCRdb's table has in-frame clones only and misses some. The table includes 65,000 to 85,000 clones, about 90% detected once. V was cut by 1 base and J by 2 bases, with 11 bases left in between. Looked up from germline, CDR1 is SEHNR and CDR2 is FQNEAQ (reference sequence). The CDR3 is 15 residues long. The TCR originated in a female donor in good health, enrolled as a control in a pregnancy study. The V gene is TRBV7-9, the J gene TRBJ1-2; D is undetermined. Sequencing used peripheral blood, obtained in the first trimester of pregnancy. CDR3 region: CASSLVGTANYGYTF. CDR3 nucleotide sequence: TGTGCCAGCAGCTTAGTGGGTACAGCCAACTATGGCTACACCTTC.